This T cell receptor (beta chain) was sequenced in a study of blood T cell repertoires in COVID-19. Looking at the study overall: Material from acute and convalescent COVID-19 was sourced from the United States, Italy and Spain. Sample material is recorded as cDNA or gDNA derived from T cells, B-cell-depleted T cells, or PBMCs.

Trimming took off 1 base at V and 0 bases at J, with 13 bases between the two ends. The CDR3 extends over 17 amino acids. Per germline, CDR1 KGHSH and CDR2 LQKENI. As handled by the study authors: Amplification with reference gene primers provided the estimates of nucleated cell counts. The protocol was immunoSEQ multiplex PCR, while the TCRdb copy is restricted to in-frame clones and leaves out a portion. V and J calls and clone size are those listed in that table; D and trimming were worked out from the DNA. The table lists 29,000 or so clones, over 75% of them singletons, with 7.8% in the top ten.

The chain has TRBV18 and TRBJ2-1; possible D gene TRBD1, 5 bases. Sequences were obtained from peripheral blood. The clonotype comes from a woman aged 70-85 years with active or convalescent COVID-19. The CDR3 reads CASSPRTPLSSYNEQFF. CDR3 in DNA: TGTGCCAGCTCACCACGGACACCACTATCCTCCTACAATGAGCAGTTCTTC.